This TCR beta chain was recovered during a study of blood T cell repertoires in COVID-19. As for the study in general: The study drew acute and convalescent COVID-19 samples from the United States, Italy and Spain. Sources were T cells, B-cell-depleted T cells, or PBMCs; the material itself was cDNA or gDNA.

Clones were sequenced by immunoSEQ multiplex PCR, and TCRdb holds only the in-frame ones, with some missing. The profile covers approximately 310,000 clones, with around 85% appearing a single time and under 2% taken by the ten largest. The TCR comes from a woman under 40 who had been exposed to COVID-19. The sample taken for sequencing was PBMCs or T cells enriched from blood (not recorded which).

The CDR3 spells CASSLRERQAMRNTIYF. The CDR3 coding sequence is TGTGCCAGCAGCTTAAGAGAGCGCCAAGCGATGAGAAACACCATATATTTT. This rearrangement joins TRBV7-9 to TRBJ1-3, with unresolved D. The germline gives CDR1 SEHNR, CDR2 FQNEAQ (reference sequence). This CDR3 has 17 amino acids. Trimming took 2 bases from V and 5 from J, leaving 19 bases between them.